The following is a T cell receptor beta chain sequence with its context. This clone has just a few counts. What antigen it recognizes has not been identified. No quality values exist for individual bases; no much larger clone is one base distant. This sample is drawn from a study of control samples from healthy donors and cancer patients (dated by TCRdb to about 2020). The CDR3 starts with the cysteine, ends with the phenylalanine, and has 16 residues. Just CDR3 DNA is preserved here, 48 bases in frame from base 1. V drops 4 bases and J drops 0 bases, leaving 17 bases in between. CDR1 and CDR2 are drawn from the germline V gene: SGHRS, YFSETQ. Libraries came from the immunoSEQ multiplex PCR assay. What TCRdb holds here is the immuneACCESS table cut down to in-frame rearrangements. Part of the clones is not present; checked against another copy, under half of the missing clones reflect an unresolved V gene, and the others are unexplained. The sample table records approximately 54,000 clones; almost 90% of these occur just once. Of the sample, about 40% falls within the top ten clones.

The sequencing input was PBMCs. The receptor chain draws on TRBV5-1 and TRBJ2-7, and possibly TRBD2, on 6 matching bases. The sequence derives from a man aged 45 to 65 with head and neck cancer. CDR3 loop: CASSPGVAVSSYEQYF. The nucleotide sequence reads TGCGCCAGCAGCCCGGGGGTAGCGGTGAGCTCCTACGAGCAGTACTTC.